The TCR beta chain described here comes from a study of T cells in Graves' hyperthyroidism and ophthalmopathy. There are many counts of this clonotype. Antigen unknown. The V and J ends lost 3 bases and 5 bases respectively, with 17 bases between them. Germline loops: CDR1 MDHEN, CDR2 SYDVKM. The CDR3 sequence is 16 residues long. Thyroid ultrasound and orbital computed tomography, with clinical symptoms and serum thyroxine and TRAb, informed diagnoses. General study points: A median roughly 6.6 months before onset, the model predicted ophthalmopathy. The blood repertoire included most of the expanded thyroid clonotypes above 0.001.

Template material for amplifying TCR beta CDR3 regions consisted of RNA transcripts. TCR CDR3 regions were first amplified by RT-PCR with HTBI primers. TCRdb recomputed calls from the multiplex PCR reads with MiXCR, one row per CDR3 protein. The table shows 360,000 or so distinct CDR3 sequences, with about a sixth occurring only once. The chain joins TRBV28 to TRBJ1-5; D possibly corresponds to TRBD1 (6 bases). Sequencing was done on a sample of blood. This clonotype was obtained from a woman aged 40 to 50 with Graves' ophthalmopathy. Written as DNA, the CDR3 is TGTGCCAGCAGTTTCAAGGGGGGCGTGAGGGATCAGCCCCAGCATTTT. Encoded protein: CASSFKGGVRDQPQHF.